This T cell receptor (beta chain) derives from a study of human T cells and chemical hapten exposure. Study background: The cohort included alopecia areata under or over 50% scalp, totalis and universalis.

This clonotype was seen a few times. Antigen: not known. This sample's time point: pre-sensitization, week 0. The treatment: therapeutic diphenylcyclopropenone sensitization with weekly scalp DPC. Alopecia patients deemed DPC-suitable, aged 18 to 70, excluding pregnancy. TCRdb recomputed calls from the RACE reads with MiXCR, one row per CDR3 protein. The data show around 260,000 distinct CDR3 sequences, about 9% seen once. Findings of the study overall: The formation of large CDR3 similarity clusters by expanded TCRs significantly exceeded that of controls.

Germline V lookup: CDR1 LNHNV, CDR2 YYDKDF (reference sequence). The V end lost 3 bases, the J end lost 5 bases, and 9 bases lay between the germline ends. The CDR3 spans 13 residues. Sequenced here: whole blood, sampled in connection with sensitization to the hapten diphenylcyclopropenone (DPC). This sequence originates from a middle-aged woman with alopecia areata. Some clones in this sample may be carry-over from other donors' samples. V and J are TRBV15 and TRBJ2-3; D unresolved. The CDR3 nucleotides read TGTGCCACCAGCAGGCCAATGGGAGATACGCAGTATTTT. Translating gives CATSRPMGDTQYF.